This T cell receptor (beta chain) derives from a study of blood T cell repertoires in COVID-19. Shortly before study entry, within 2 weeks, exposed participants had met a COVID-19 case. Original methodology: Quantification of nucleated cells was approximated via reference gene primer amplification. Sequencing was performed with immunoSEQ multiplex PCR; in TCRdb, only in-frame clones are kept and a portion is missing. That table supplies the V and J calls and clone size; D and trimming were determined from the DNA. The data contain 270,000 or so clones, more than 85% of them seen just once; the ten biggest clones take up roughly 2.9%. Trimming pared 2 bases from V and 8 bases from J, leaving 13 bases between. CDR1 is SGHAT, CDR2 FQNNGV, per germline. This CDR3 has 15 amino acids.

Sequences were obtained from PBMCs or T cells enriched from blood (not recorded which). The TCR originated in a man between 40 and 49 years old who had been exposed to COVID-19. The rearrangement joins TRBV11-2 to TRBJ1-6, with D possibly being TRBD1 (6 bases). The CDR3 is CASSLFTQGDSPLHF. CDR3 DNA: TGTGCCAGCAGCTTATTCACACAGGGTGATTCACCCCTCCACTTT.